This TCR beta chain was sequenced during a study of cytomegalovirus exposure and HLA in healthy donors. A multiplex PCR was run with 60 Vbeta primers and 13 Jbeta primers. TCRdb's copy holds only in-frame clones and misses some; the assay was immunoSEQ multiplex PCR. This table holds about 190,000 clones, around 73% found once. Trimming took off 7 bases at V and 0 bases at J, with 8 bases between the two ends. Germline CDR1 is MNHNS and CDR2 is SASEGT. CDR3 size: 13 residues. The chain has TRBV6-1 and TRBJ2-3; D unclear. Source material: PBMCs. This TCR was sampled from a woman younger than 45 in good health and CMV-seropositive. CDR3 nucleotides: TGTGCCAGCACCCCGGGTAGCACAGATACGCAGTATTTT. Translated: CASTPGSTDTQYF.